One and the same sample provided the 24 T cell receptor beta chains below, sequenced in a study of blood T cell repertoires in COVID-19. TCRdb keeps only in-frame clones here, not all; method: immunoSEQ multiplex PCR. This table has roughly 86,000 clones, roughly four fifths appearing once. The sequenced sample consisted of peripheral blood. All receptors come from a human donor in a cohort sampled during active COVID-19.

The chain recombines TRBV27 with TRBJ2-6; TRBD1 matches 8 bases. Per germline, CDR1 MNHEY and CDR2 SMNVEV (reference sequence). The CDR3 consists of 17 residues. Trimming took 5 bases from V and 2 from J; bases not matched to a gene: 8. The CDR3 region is CASSGGQGRAGANVLTF. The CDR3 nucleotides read TGTGCCAGCAGTGGAGGACAGGGTAGAGCTGGGGCCAACGTCCTGACTTTC.

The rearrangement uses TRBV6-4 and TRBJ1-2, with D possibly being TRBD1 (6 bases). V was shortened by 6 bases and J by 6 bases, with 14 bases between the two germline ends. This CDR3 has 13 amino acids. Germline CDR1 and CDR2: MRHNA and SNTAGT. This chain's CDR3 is CASRGAPLDGYTF. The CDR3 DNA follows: TGTGCCAGCAGGGGGGCCCCCTTGGATGGCTACACCTTC.

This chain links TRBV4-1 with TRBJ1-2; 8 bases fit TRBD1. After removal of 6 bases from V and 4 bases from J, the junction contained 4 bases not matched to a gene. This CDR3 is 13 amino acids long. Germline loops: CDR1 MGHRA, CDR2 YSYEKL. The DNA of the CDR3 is TGCGCCAGCAGACGGACAGGGCGCTATGGCTACACCTTC. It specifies CASRRTGRYGYTF.

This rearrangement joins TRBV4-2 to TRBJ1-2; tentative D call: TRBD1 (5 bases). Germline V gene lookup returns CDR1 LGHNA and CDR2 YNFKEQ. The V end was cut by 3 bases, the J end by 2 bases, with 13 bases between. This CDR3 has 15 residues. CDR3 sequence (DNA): TGTGCCAGCAGCCATGGGGCGGGGCAGAACTATGGCTACACCTTC. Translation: CASSHGAGQNYGYTF.

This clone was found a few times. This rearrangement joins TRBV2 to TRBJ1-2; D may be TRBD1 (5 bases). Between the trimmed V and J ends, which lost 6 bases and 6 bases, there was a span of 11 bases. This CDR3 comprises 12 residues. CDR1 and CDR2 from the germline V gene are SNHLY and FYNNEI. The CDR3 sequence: CASREGWDGYTF. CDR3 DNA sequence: TGTGCCAGCAGGGAGGGGTGGGATGGCTACACCTTC.

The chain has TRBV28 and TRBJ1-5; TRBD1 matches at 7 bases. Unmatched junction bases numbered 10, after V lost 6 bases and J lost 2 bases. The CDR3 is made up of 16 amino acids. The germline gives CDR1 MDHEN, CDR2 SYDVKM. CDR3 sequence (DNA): TGTGCCAGCAGGAACGCTCGGGACAGAGGCAATCAGCCCCAGCATTTT. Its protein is CASRNARDRGNQPQHF.

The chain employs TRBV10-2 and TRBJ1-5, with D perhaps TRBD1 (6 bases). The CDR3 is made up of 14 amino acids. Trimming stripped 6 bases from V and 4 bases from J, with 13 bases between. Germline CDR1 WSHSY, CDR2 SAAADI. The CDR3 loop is CASSRGQINQPQHF. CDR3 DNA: TGCGCCAGCAGCCGTGGACAGATAAATCAGCCCCAGCATTTT.

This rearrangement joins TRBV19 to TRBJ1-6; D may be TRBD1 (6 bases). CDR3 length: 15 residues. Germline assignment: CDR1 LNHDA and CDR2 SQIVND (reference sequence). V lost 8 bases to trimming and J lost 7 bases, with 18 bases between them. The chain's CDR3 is CASGEYRAENSPLHF. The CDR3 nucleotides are TGTGCCAGTGGCGAGTACAGGGCGGAGAATTCACCCCTCCACTTT.

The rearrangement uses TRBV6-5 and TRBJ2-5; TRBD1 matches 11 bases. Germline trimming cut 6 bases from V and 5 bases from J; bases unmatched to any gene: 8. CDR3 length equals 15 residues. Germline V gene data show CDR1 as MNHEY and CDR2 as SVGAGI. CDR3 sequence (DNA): TGTGCCAGCAGCACGGGACAGGGGGTTTCGGAGACCCAGTACTTC. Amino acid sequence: CASSTGQGVSETQYF.

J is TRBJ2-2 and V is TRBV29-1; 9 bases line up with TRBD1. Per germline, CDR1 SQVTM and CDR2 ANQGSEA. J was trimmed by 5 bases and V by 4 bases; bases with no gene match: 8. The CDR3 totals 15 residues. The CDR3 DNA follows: TGCAGCGTTGGAGGGACAGGGCACGAGACCGGGGAGCTGTTTTTT. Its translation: CSVGGTGHETGELFF.

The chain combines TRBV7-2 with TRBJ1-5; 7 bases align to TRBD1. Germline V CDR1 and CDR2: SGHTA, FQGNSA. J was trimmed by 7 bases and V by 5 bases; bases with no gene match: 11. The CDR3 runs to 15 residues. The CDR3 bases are TGTGCCAGCAGCCCGAACAGGGGACAGAGGCAGCCCCAGCATTTT. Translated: CASSPNRGQRQPQHF.

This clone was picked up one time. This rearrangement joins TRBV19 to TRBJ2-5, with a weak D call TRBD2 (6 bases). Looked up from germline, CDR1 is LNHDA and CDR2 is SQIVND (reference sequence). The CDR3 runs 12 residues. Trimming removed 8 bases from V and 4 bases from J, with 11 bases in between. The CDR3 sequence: CASRGGLETQYF. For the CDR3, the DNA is TGTGCCAGTCGGGGAGGTCTAGAGACCCAGTACTTC.

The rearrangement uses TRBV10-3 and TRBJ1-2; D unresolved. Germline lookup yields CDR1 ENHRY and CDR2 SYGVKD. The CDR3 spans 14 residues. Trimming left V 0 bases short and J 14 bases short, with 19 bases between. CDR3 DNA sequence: TGTGCCATCAGTGAGTCCCTAGCGGCAGCATCAAAGACCTTC. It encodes CAISESLAAASKTF.

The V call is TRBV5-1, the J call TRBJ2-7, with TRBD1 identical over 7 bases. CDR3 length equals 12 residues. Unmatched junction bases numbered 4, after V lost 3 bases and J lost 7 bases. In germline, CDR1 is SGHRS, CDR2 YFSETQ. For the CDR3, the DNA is TGCGCCAGCAGCTGGGACAGTAATGAGCAGTACTTC. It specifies CASSWDSNEQYF.

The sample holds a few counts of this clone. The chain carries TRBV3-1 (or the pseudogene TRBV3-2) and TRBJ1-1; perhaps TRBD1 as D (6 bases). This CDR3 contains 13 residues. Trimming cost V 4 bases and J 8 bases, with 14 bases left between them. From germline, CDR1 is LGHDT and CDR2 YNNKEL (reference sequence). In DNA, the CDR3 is TGTGCCAGCAGCCGACAGGCCCGCGACGAAGCTTTCTTT. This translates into CASSRQARDEAFF.

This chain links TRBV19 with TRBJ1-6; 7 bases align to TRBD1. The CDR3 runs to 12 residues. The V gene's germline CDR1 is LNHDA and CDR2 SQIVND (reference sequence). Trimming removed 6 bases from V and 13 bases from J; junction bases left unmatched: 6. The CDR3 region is CASRGQLRPLHF. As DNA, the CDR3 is TGTGCCAGTAGGGGACAGCTTAGGCCCCTCCACTTT.

CDR3 region: CASSEARIAGGFF. CDR3 coding DNA: TGTGCCAGCAGTGAAGCGAGAATAGCGGGGGGGTTCTTC. The rearrangement links TRBV2 to TRBJ2-1, with 10 bases aligning to TRBD2. This CDR3 is built from 13 residues. In germline, CDR1 is SNHLY, CDR2 FYNNEI. V was pared by 0 bases and J by 15 bases, with 5 bases of the junction left unmatched. Supplemented by reference TRBV2 and TRBJ2-1, the full variable domain reads EPEVTQTPSHQVTQMGQEVILRCVPISNHLYFYWYRQILGQKVEFLVSFYNNEISEKSEIFDDQFSVERPDGSNFTLKIRSTKLEDSAMYFCASSEARIAGGFFGPGTRLTVL.

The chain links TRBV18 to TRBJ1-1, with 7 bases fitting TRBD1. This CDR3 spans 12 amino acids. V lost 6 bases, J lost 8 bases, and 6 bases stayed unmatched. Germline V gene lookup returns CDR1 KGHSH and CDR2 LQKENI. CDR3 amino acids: CASSPDRAEAFF. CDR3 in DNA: TGTGCCAGCTCTCCCGACAGGGCCGAAGCTTTCTTT.

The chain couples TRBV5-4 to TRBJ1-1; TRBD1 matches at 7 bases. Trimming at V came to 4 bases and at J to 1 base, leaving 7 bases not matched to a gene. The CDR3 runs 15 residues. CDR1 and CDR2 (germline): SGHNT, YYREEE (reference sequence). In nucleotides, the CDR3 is TGTGCCAGCAGCACAGGGACAGTTACGAACACTGAAGCTTTCTTT. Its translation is CASSTGTVTNTEAFF.

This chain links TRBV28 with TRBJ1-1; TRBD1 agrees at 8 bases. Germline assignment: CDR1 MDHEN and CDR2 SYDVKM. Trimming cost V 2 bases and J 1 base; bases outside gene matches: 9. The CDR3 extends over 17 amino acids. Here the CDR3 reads CASSLPGTGDSNTEAFF. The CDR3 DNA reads TGTGCCAGCAGTTTACCCGGGACAGGAGATTCGAACACTGAAGCTTTCTTT.

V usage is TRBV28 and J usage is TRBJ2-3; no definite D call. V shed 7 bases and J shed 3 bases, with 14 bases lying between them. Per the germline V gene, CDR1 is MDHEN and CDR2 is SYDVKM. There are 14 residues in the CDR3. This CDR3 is CASTFRLITDTQYF. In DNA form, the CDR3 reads TGTGCCAGCACTTTCCGACTCATAACAGATACGCAGTATTTT.

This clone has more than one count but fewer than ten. The CDR3 is CAWSVRRQAGTRSYNSPLHF. The CDR3 nucleotides read TGTGCCTGGAGTGTACGGCGCCAGGCTGGAACCCGCTCCTATAATTCACCCCTCCACTTT. This sequence joins TRBV30 and TRBJ1-6; no clear D. Trimming shortened V by 0 bases and J by 0 bases, and 21 bases separated the two germline ends. CDR1 and CDR2 (germline): GTSNPN, SVGIG (reference sequence). The CDR3 runs to 20 residues.

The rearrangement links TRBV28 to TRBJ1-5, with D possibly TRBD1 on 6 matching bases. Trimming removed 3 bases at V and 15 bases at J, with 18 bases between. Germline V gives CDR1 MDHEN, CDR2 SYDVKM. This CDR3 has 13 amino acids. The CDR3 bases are TGTGCCAGCAGTTTGGCAGGGACTAGGGGGATGCATTTT. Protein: CASSLAGTRGMHF.

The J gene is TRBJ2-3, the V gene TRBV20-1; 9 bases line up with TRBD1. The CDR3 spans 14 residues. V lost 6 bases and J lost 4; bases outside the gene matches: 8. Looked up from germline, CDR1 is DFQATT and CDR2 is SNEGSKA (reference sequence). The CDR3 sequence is CSASTGGEADTQYF. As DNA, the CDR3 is TGCAGTGCCAGTACAGGGGGCGAGGCAGATACGCAGTATTTT.